Included here is one T cell receptor beta chain sequence, with context. This receptor's antigen is unknown. The record has no base qualities; no much larger clone is one base away. The time point label on this specimen signifies: about 28 days (+/-7) after the second vaccine dose. AZD1222 recipients given second doses at about 4 weeks or at about 12 weeks were pooled, since spike-specific TCR depth and breadth were not found to differ between the two schedules. The vaccinee samples were drawn from two UK trials, COV001 and COV002, one of which was a single-blind randomized controlled phase 2/3 trial testing AZD1222 (ChAdOx1 nCoV-19) in healthy adults. For TCRbeta chain sequencing, PBMC samples from trial participants were taken at day 0 and at day 28 after the second dose. Trimmed from V: 3 bases; trimmed from J: 2 bases; junction bases lacking a gene match: 7. The CDR3 covers 15 residues, taking in both the cysteine and the phenylalanine. Only CDR3 DNA is held: 45 bases, read in frame from base 1. According to the germline V gene, CDR1 reads MNHNS and CDR2 reads SASEGT.

The sample belongs to a study of T cell responses to AZD1222 COVID-19 vaccine (TCRdb year 2021). A note on the overall study: TCR sequencing was performed for more than 230 trial participants, of whom some 200 were given two doses of AZD1222 and around 26 were given two doses of MenACWY control vaccine. Enrollment into the trials was organized by age into subgroups of 18-55, 56-69 and 70-plus years, and those subgroups contained roughly 150, 30 and 60 TCR-sequenced participants, respectively. Broad study findings and their caveats: Because no day 14 peak-response samples were available, the repertoires could be characterized only after the peak T cell response. In the small 56-69-year group, the increase in depth fell short of significance, most likely because of low power. Reportedly, almost half of the unique spike-specific TCRs recognized epitopes lying outside the regions that are mutated in the B.1.351 and B.1.1.7 variants. Participants were mostly white British, with more females than males. The authors suggested clonal diversity may have been underestimated. CD4 TCRs associated with the vaccine covered the entire spike protein, and the dominant responses were in regions 160-218 and 743-854. Spike-specific TCR breadth and depth rose significantly after two AZD1222 doses compared with day 0 and with MenACWY recipients. Only five to seven AZD1222 recipients were SARS-CoV-2 seropositive at baseline, limiting conclusions about previously exposed vaccinees.

The CDR3 regions of human TCRbeta chains were analyzed by immunosequencing. In the paper's pipeline: Repertoire TCRs were checked for matches against a reference library of SARS-CoV-2-specific TCRs that had been generated using the MIRA antigen-specificity platform. Breadth meant the fraction of unique TCRs that were SARS-CoV-2-associated, whereas depth meant the fraction of total T cells that were SARS-CoV-2-associated. Each spike-specific TCR was assigned to its reactive spike region and to a CD4 or CD8 class using the MIRA data. Log10-transformed breadth and depth values were compared by one-way ANOVA with Sidak's multiple comparisons tests. TCRdb provides this immuneACCESS table in a form limited to in-frame rearrangements. Some clones are lacking; in checked studies, under half of them reflect an unresolved V gene, and why the rest are absent is not known. The V and J calls and clone size come from that table; D and trimming were worked out from the DNA. The sample table shows about 130,000 clones, and around 92% are seen once. Together, the top ten hold roughly 3.3% of the sample.

The rearrangement combines TRBV6-1 with TRBJ2-7, with 7 bases aligning to TRBD1. This TCR came from an adult who received the AZD1222 COVID-19 vaccine. The material was peripheral blood, obtained 28 days after the second AZD1222 dose. The CDR3 protein sequence reads: CASSDTGTATYEQYF. The bases are TGTGCCAGCAGTGATACCGGGACAGCTACCTACGAGCAGTACTTC.